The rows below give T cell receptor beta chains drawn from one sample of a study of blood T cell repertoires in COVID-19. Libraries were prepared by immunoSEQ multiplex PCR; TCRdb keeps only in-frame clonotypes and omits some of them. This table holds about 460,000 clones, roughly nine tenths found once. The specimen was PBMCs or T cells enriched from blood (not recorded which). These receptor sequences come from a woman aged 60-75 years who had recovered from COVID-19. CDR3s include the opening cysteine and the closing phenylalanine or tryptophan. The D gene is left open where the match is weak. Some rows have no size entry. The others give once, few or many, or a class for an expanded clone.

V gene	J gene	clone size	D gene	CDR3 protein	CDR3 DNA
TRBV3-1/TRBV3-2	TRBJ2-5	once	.	CASSQGGQIVRETQYF	TGTGCCAGCAGCCAAGGGGGGCAGATCGTTCGAGAGACCCAGTACTTC
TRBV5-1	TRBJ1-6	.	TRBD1	CASSPTGGNSPLHF	TGCGCCAGCAGCCCGACAGGGGGAAATTCACCCCTCCACTTT
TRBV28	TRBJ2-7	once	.	CASSFPQAFYEQYF	TGTGCCAGCAGTTTCCCGCAGGCCTTCTACGAGCAGTACTTC
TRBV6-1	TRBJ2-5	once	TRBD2	CASSEARGGWEETQYF	TGTGCCAGCAGTGAAGCCCGGGGGGGCTGGGAAGAGACCCAGTACTTC
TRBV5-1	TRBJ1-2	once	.	CASSLGTNYGYTF	TGCGCCAGCAGCCTCGGGACAAACTATGGCTACACCTTC
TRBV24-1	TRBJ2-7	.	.	CATSDFWDGGGEQYF	TGTGCCACCAGTGATTTTTGGGATGGGGGAGGCGAGCAGTACTTC
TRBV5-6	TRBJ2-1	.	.	CASSLGGPGWDEQFF	TGTGCCAGCAGCTTGGGGGGCCCAGGCTGGGATGAGCAGTTCTTC
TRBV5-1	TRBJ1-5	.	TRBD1	CASSRGTDNQPQHF	TGCGCCAGCAGCCGCGGGACAGACAATCAGCCCCAGCATTTT
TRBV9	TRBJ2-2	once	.	CASSVGGTLAGELFF	TGTGCCAGCAGCGTAGGGGGGACTCTCGCCGGGGAGCTGTTTTTT
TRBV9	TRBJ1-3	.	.	CASSVGGRGSGNTIYF	TGTGCCAGCAGCGTAGGGGGCAGGGGCTCTGGAAACACCATATATTTT
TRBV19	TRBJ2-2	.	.	CASSIRATNTGELFF	TGTGCCAGTAGTATCAGGGCGACGAACACCGGGGAGCTGTTTTTT
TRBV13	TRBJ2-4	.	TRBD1	CASSLRGQGGNIQYF	TGTGCCAGCAGCTTACGGGGACAGGGGGGAAACATTCAGTACTTC